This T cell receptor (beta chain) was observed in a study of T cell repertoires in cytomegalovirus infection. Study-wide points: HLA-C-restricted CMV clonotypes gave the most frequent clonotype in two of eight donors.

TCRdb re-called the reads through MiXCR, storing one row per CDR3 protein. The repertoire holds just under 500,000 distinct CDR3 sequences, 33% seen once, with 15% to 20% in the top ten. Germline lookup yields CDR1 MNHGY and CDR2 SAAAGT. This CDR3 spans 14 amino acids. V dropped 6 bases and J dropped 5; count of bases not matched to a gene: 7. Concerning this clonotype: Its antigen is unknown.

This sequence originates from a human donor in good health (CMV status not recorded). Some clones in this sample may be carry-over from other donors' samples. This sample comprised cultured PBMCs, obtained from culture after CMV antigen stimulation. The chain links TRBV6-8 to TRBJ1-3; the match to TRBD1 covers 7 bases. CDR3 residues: CASRPGQARNTIYF. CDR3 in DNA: TGTGCCAGCAGACCCGGACAGGCCAGAAACACCATATATTTT.